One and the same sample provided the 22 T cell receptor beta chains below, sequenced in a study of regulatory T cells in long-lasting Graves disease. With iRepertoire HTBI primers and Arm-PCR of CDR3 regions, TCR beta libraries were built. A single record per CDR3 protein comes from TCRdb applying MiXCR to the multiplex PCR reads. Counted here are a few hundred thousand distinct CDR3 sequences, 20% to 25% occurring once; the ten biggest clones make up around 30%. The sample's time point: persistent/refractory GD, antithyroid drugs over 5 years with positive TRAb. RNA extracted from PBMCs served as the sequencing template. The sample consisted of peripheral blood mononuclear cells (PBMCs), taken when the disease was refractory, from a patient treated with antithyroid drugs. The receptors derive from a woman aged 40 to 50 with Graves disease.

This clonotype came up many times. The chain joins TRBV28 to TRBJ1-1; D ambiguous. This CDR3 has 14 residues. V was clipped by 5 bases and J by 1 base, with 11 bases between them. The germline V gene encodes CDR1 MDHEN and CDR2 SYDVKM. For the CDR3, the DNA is TGTGCCAGCAGTCCCTCGGTTGGGAACACTGAAGCTTTCTTT. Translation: CASSPSVGNTEAFF.

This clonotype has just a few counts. The chain's CDR3 is CASTATTGNNQPQHF. The DNA for the CDR3 is TGTGCCAGTACCGCGACGACGGGTAACAATCAGCCCCAGCATTTT. J is TRBJ1-5 and V is TRBV19, with D unclear. In germline, CDR1 is LNHDA, CDR2 SQIVND (reference sequence). The CDR3 contains 15 residues. V lost 7 bases and J 3 bases, leaving 16 bases between the germline ends.

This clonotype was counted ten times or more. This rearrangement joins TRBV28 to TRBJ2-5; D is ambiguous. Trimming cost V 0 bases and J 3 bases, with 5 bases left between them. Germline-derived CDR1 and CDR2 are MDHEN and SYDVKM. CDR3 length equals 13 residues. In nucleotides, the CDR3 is TGTGCCAGCAGTTTATGGACTGAAGAGACCCAGTACTTC. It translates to CASSLWTEETQYF.

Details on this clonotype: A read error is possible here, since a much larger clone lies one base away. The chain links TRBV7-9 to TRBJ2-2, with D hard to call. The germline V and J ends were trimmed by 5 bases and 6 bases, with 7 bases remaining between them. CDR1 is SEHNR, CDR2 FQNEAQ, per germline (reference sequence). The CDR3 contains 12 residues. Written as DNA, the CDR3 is TGTGCCAGCAGCCCACAACCCGGGGAGCTGTTTTTT. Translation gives CASSPQPGELFF.

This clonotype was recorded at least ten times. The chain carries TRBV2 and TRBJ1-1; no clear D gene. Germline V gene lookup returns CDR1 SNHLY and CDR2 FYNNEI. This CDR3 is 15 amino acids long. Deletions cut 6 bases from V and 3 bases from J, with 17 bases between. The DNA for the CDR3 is TGTGCCAGCAGGGCCATGAGCGGGTCGTACACTGAAGCTTTCTTT. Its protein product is CASRAMSGSYTEAFF.

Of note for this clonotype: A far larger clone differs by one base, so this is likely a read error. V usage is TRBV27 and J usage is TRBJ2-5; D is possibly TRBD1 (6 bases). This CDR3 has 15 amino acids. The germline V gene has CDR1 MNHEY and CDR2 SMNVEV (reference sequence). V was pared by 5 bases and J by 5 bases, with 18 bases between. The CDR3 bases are TGTGCCAGCAGTGATGCGGGCAGGGGTGGGGAGACCCAGTACTTC. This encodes CASSDAGRGGETQYF.

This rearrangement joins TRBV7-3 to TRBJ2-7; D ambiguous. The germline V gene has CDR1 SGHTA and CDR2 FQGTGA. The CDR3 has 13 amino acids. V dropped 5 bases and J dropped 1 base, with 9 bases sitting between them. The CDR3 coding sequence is TGTGCCAGCAGCATTGCAGCGTCCTACGAGCAGTACTTC. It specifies CASSIAASYEQYF.

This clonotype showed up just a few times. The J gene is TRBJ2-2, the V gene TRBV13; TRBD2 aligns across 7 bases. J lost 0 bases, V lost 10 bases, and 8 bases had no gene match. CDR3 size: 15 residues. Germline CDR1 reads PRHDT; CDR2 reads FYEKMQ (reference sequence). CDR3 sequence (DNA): TGTGCCACCGGAGAGCGGGGTTCGAACACCGGGGAGCTGTTTTTT. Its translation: CATGERGSNTGELFF.

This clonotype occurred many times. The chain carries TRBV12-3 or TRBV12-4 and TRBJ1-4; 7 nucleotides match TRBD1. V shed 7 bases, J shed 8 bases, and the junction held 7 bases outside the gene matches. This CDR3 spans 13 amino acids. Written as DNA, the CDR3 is TGTGCCAGCAAAGACAGGGTTGAGGAAAAACTGTTTTTT. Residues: CASKDRVEEKLFF.

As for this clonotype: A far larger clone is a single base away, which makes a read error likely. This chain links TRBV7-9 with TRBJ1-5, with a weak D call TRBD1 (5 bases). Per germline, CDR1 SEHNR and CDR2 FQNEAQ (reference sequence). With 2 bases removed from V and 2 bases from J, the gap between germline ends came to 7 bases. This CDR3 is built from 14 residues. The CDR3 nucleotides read TGTGCCAGCAGCTTACAGGGAGGCAATCAGCCCCAGCATTTT. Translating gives CASSLQGGNQPQHF.

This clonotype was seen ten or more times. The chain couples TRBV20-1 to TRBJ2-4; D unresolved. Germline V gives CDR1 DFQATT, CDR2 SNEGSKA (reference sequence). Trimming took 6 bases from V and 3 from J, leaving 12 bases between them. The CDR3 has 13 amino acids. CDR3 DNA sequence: TGCAGTGCAGACCAGGAATTCAAAAACATTCAGTACTTC. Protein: CSADQEFKNIQYF.

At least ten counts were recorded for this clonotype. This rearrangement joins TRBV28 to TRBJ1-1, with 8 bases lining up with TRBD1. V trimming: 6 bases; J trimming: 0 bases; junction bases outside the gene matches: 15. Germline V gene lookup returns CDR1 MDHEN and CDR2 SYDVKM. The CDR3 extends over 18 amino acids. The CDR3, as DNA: TGTGCCAGCAGCTATCCCCGAGACAGGGGCCGCATGAACACTGAAGCTTTCTTT. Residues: CASSYPRDRGRMNTEAFF. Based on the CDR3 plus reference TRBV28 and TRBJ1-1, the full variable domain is DVKVTQSSRYLVKRTGEKVFLECVQDMDHENMFWYRQDPGLGLRLIYFSYDVKMKEKGDIPEGYSVSREKKERFSLILESASTNQTSMYLCASSYPRDRGRMNTEAFFGQGTRLTVV.

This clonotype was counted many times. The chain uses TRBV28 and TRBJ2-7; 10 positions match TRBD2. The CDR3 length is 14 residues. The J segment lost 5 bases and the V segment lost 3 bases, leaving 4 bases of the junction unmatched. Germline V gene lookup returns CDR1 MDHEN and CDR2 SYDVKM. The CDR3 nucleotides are TGTGCCAGCAGTTTGGCTAGCGGGAGTGACGAGCAGTACTTC. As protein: CASSLASGSDEQYF.

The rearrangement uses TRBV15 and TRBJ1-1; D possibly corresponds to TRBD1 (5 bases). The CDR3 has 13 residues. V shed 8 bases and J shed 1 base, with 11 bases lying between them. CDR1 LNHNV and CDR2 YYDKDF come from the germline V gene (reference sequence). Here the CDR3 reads CATGVGGNTEAFF. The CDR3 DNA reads TGTGCCACCGGGGTTGGGGGGAACACTGAAGCTTTCTTT.

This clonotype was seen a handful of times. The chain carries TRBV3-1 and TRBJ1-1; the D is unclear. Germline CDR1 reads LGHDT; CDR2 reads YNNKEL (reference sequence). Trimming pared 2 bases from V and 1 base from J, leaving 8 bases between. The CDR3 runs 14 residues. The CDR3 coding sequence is TGTGCCAGCAGCCAATTACACCCGAACACTGAAGCTTTCTTT. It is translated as CASSQLHPNTEAFF.

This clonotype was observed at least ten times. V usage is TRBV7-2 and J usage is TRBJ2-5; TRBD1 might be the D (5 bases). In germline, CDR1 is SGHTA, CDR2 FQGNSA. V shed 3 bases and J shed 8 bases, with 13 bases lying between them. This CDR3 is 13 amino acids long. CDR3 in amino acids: CASSFRPDITQYF. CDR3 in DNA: TGTGCCAGCAGCTTCCGGCCGGACATCACCCAGTACTTC.

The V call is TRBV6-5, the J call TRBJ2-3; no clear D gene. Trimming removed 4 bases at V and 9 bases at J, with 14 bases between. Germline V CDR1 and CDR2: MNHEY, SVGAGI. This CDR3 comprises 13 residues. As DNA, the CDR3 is TGTGCCAGCAGTTCCGCACAGATGGGCACGCAGTATTTT. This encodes CASSSAQMGTQYF.

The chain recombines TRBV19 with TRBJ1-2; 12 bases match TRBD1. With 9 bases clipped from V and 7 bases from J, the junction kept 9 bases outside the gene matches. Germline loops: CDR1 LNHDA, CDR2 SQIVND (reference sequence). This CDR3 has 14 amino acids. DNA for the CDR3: TGTGCCAGCGAGGAGGGACAGGGGGCGCGTGGCTACACCTTC. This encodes CASEEGQGARGYTF.

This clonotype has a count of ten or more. In DNA form, the CDR3 reads TGTGCCAGCAGAGGGACTTCAACGGGGGGCGAGACCCAGTACTTC. Translation: CASRGTSTGGETQYF. The V call is TRBV2, the J call TRBJ2-5; D possibly corresponds to TRBD2 (7 bases). Trimming left V 6 bases short and J 5 bases short, with 19 bases between. Germline V gives CDR1 SNHLY, CDR2 FYNNEI. The CDR3 contains 15 residues.

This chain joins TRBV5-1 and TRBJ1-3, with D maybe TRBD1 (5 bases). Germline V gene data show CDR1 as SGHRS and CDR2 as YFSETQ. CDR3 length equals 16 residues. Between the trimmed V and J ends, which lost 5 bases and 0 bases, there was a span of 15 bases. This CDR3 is CASSPAGTDSGNTIYF. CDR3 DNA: TGCGCCAGCAGTCCCGCCGGGACCGACTCTGGAAACACCATATATTTT. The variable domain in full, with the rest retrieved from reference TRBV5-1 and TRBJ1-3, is KAGVTQTPRYLIKTRGQQVTLSCSPISGHRSVSWYQQTPGQGLQFLFEYFSETQRNKGNFPGRFSGRQFSNSRSEMNVSTLELGDSALYLCASSPAGTDSGNTIYFGEGSWLTVV.

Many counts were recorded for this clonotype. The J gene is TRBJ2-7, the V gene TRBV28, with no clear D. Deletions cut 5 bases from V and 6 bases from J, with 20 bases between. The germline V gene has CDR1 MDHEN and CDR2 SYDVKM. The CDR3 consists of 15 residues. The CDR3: CASSLPGAEEIEQYF. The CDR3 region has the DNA TGTGCCAGCAGTCTTCCGGGCGCCGAGGAGATCGAGCAGTACTTC.

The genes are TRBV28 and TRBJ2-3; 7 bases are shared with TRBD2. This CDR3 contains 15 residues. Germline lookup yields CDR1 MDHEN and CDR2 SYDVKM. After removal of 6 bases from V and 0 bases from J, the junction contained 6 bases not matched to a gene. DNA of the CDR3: TGTGCCAGCAGGTTTGAAGCGGGAAGCACAGATACGCAGTATTTT. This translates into CASRFEAGSTDTQYF.